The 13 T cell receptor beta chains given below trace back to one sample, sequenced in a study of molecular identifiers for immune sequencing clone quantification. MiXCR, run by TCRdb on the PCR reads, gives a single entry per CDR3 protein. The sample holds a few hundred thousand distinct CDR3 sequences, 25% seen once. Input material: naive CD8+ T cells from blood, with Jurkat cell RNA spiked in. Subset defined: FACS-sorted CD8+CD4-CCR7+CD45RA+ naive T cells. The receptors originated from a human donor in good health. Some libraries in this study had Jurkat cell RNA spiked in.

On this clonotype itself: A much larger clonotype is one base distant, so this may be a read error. CDR3 in amino acids: CVSSQDRDRTDTQYF. The CDR3 bases are TGTGTCAGCAGCCAAGATCGGGACCGCACAGATACGCAGTATTTT. This chain connects TRBV3-1 to TRBJ2-3, with D perhaps being TRBD1 or TRBD2 (5 bases each). Germline-derived CDR1 and CDR2 are LGHDT and YNNKEL (reference sequence). The CDR3 covers 15 residues.

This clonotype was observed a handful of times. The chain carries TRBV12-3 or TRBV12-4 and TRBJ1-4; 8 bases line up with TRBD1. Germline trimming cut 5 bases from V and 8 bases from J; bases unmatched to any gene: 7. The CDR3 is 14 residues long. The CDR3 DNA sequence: TGTGCCAGCAGTAGACAGGGGCCTAGGGAAAAACTGTTTTTT. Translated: CASSRQGPREKLFF.

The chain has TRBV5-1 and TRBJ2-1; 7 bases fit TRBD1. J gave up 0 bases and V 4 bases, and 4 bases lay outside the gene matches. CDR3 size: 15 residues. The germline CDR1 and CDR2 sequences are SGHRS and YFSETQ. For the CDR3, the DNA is TGCGCCAGCAGCCTCCGGGACAGCTCCTACAATGAGCAGTTCTTC. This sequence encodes CASSLRDSSYNEQFF.

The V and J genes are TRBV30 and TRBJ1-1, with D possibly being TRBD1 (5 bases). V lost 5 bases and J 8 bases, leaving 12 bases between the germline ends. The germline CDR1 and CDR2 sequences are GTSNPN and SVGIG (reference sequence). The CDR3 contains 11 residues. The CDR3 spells CAWAEAGEAFF. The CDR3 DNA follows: TGTGCCTGGGCTGAGGCAGGGGAAGCTTTCTTT.

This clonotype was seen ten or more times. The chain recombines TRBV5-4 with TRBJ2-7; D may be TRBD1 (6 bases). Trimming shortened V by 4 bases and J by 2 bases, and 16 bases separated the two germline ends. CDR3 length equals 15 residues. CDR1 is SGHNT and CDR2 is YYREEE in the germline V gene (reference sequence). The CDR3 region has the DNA TGTGCCAGCAGCCTCGGACAGCCTGCGACCTACGAGCAGTACTTC. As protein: CASSLGQPATYEQYF.

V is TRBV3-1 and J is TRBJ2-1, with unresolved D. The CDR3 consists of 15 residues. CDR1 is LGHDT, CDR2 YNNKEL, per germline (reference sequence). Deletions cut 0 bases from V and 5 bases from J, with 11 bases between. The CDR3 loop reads CASSQDQTSHNEQFF. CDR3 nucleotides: TGTGCCAGCAGCCAAGACCAAACAAGCCACAATGAGCAGTTCTTC.

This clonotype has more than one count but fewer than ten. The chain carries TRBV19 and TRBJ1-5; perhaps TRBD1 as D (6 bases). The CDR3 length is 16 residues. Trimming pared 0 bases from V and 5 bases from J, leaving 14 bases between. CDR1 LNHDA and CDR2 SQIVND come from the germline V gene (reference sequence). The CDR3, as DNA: TGTGCCAGTAGTATAGATAGTCGGGGGCGCCATCAGCCCCAGCATTTT. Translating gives CASSIDSRGRHQPQHF.

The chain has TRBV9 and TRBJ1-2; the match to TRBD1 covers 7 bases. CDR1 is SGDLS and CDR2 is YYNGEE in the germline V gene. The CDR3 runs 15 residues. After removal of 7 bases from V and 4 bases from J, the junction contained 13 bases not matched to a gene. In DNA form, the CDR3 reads TGTGCCAGCCGCCCCCCGAGGGGGCCCGCCTATGGCTACACCTTC. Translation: CASRPPRGPAYGYTF.

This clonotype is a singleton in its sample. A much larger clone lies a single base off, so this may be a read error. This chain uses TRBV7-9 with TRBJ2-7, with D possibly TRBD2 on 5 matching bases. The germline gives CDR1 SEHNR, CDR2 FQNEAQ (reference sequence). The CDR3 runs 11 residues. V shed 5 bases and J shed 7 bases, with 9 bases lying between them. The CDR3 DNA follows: TGTGCCAGCAGCACGTGGAGGGAGCAGTACTTC. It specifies CASSTWREQYF.

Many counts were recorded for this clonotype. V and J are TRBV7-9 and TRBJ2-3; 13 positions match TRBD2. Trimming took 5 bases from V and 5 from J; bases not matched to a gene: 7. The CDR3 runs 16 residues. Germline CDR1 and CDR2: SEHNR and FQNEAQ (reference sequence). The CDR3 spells CASSQTSGRSRDTQYF. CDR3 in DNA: TGTGCCAGCAGCCAGACTAGCGGGAGGAGTAGAGATACGCAGTATTTT.

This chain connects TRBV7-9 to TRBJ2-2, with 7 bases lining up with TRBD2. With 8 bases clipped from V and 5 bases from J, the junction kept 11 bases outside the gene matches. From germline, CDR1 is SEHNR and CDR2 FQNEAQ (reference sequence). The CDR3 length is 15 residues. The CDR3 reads CASCPGGRPTGELFF. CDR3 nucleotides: TGTGCCAGCTGCCCGGGCGGGAGACCGACCGGGGAGCTGTTTTTT.

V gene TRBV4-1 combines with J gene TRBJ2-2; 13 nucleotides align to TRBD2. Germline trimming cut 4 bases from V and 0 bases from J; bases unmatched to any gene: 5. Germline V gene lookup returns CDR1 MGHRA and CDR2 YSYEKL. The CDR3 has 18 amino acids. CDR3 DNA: TGCGCCAGCAGCCCAGGACTAGCGGGGGCGACGAACACCGGGGAGCTGTTTTTT. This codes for CASSPGLAGATNTGELFF.

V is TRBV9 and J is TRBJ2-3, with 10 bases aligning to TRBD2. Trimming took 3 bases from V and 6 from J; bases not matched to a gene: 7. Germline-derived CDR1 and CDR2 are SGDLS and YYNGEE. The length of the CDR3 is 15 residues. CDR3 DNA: TGTGCCAGCAGCGAACTAGCGGGGTCGCATGATACGCAGTATTTT. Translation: CASSELAGSHDTQYF.